The 4 T cell receptor beta chains below all came from one sample that was sequenced in a study of tumor-infiltrating lymphocytes in primary liver carcinoma. Reverse transcription of approximately 500 ng total RNA with a constant-region primer produced TCR beta cDNA. Researchers made the TCR beta libraries by running three nested multiplex PCR rounds with slightly modified ARM-PCR. Researchers ran the first two PCR rounds for roughly 11 cycles each with TRBV1-TRBV30 forward primers and a C-beta reverse primer. TCRdb reanalysed the multiplex PCR reads using MiXCR and keeps one entry per CDR3 protein. The data contain approximately 330,000 distinct CDR3 sequences, around three fifths of them singletons. Germline DNA was also extracted, and blood RNA was taken from unsorted whole blood. Sequenced: peripheral blood. The receptors originated from a man aged 35 to 55 with primary liver carcinoma and hepatitis B virus infection.

Concerning this clonotype itself: A read error may account for a junction end that differs from germline. The gene calls are TRBV10-2 and TRBJ2-1; 7 bases match TRBD2. CDR3 length equals 15 residues. CDR1 is WSHSY, CDR2 SAAADI, per germline. The CDR3 sequence: CTSSHGTTVYNEQFF. The CDR3 nucleotides are TGTACCAGCAGTCACGGGACTACCGTCTACAATGAGCAGTTCTTC.

This sequence joins TRBV5-6 and TRBJ1-3; D call uncertain. Trimming left V 0 bases short and J 4 bases short, with 2 bases between. Germline CDR1 SGHDT, CDR2 YYEEEE. The CDR3 covers 12 residues. Written as DNA, the CDR3 is TGTGCCAGCAGCTTGGGAGGAAACACCATATATTTT. Protein: CASSLGGNTIYF.

This rearrangement joins TRBV14 to TRBJ2-3, with 13 bases fitting TRBD2. Germline loops: CDR1 SGHDN, CDR2 FVKESK. Trimming cost V 2 bases and J 2 bases; bases outside gene matches: 10. CDR3 length: 19 residues. This chain's CDR3 is CASSQLLAGGLLSTDTQYF. DNA of the CDR3: TGTGCCAGCAGCCAATTACTAGCGGGAGGGCTGTTATCCACAGATACGCAGTATTTT.

The chain combines TRBV24-1 with TRBJ2-6; D is perhaps TRBD1 (5 bases). The V gene lost 12 bases and the J gene lost 0 bases, with 17 bases spanning the gap. From germline, CDR1 is KGHDR and CDR2 SFDVKD. This CDR3 region has 16 residues. The CDR3 DNA sequence: TGTGCCGTGGGGCAGGCCTTTGACTCTGGGGCCAACGTCCTGACTTTC. Translating gives CAVGQAFDSGANVLTF.